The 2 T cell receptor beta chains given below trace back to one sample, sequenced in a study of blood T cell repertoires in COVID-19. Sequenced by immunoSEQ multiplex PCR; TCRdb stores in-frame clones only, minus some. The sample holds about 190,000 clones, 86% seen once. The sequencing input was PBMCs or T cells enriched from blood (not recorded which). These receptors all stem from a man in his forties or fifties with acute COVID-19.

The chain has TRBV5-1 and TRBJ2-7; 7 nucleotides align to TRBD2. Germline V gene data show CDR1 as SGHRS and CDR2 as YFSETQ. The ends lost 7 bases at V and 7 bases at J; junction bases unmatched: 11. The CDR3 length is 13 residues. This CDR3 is CASRPGTMGEQYF. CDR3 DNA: TGCGCCAGCCGACCCGGGACTATGGGGGAGCAGTACTTC.

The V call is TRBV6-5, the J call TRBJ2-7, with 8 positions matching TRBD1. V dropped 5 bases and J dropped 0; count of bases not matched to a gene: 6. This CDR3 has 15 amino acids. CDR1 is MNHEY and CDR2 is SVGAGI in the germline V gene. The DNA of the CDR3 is TGTGCCAGCAGTCTTTGGACAGGGAGCTCCTACGAGCAGTACTTC. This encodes CASSLWTGSSYEQYF.